Shown below are 32 T cell receptor beta chains from a single sample sequenced in a study of cytotoxic CD8 clonotypes in ibrutinib-treated CLL. TCRdb's table, derived via immunoSEQ multiplex PCR, lists solely in-frame clones and lacks some. The repertoire consists of some 140,000 clones, with 84% occurring once and the leading ten covering about 3.3%. Sequences were derived from PBMCs, sampled after 24 months of ibrutinib treatment. These receptors came from a human donor with chronic lymphocytic leukemia.

The chain couples TRBV4-3 to TRBJ2-1; D gene unclear. CDR1 LGHNA and CDR2 YSLEER come from the germline V gene. This CDR3 contains 13 residues. The V gene lost 1 base and the J gene lost 8 bases, with 9 bases spanning the gap. The CDR3 sequence: CASSQVRSYEQFF. In DNA, the CDR3 is TGCGCCAGCAGCCAAGTCCGAAGTTATGAGCAGTTCTTC.

Worth noting for this clone: The identical CDR3 is also encoded by other nucleotide sequences in the sample. CDR3 residues: CASSIGTDSNQPQHF. The CDR3 DNA is TGTGCCAGTAGTATCGGGACAGATAGCAATCAGCCCCAGCATTTT. V usage is TRBV19 and J usage is TRBJ1-5; 7 nucleotides match TRBD1. This CDR3 comprises 15 residues. J lost 0 bases, V lost 3 bases, and 2 bases had no gene match. Germline loops: CDR1 LNHDA, CDR2 SQIVND (reference sequence).

This clone has only a few counts. The V and J genes are TRBV7-8 and TRBJ2-7; D could derive from TRBD1 or TRBD2 (6 bases each). The germline V gene encodes CDR1 SGHVS and CDR2 FQNEAQ. The ends were cut back, 8 bases at V and 2 bases at J, with 19 bases in the middle. This CDR3 has 15 residues. The DNA of the CDR3 is TGTGCCAGCCAACCCGCGGGGACACAAACCTACGAGCAGTACTTC. It yields the protein CASQPAGTQTYEQYF.

This clone was counted between two and nine times. The chain links TRBV5-1 to TRBJ2-5; D is uncertain. The CDR3 sequence is 15 residues long. V gave up 1 base and J gave up 5 bases, with 15 bases separating them. Germline V CDR1 and CDR2: SGHRS, YFSETQ. The CDR3 protein is CASSLLGPDAETQYF. The CDR3 coding sequence is TGCGCCAGCAGCTTGCTAGGCCCCGATGCGGAGACCCAGTACTTC.

This clone showed up just once. The junction does not match germline at one end; this may be a read error. The chain uses TRBV5-1 and TRBJ1-1, with D unclear. The germline V gene has CDR1 SGHRS and CDR2 YFSETQ. The CDR3 totals 13 residues. In nucleotides, the CDR3 is TGCGTCAGCAGAATTGGTGGGGTCACTGAAGCTTTCTTT. As protein: CVSRIGGVTEAFF.

The V and J genes are TRBV5-4 and TRBJ2-1; D is unresolved. V was clipped by 0 bases and J by 7 bases, with 8 bases between them. CDR3 size: 13 residues. Germline V CDR1 and CDR2: SGHNT, YYREEE (reference sequence). In nucleotides, the CDR3 is TGTGCCAGCAGCTTGGAAGCTGTGAATGAGCAGTTCTTC. Amino acid sequence: CASSLEAVNEQFF.

The chain combines TRBV10-3 with TRBJ2-7, with a possible D match to TRBD2 (5 bases). The germline V gene encodes CDR1 ENHRY and CDR2 SYGVKD. CDR3 length: 15 amino acids. The V end lost 10 bases, the J end lost 1 base, and 20 bases lay between the germline ends. DNA for the CDR3: TGTGCCACCAAATTGGGGAGTCAAGGGTCCTACGAGCAGTACTTC. Its protein product is CATKLGSQGSYEQYF.

The gene calls are TRBV19 and TRBJ2-3, with 11 bases aligning to TRBD1. Per the germline V gene, CDR1 is LNHDA and CDR2 is SQIVND (reference sequence). CDR3 size: 16 residues. After removal of 6 bases from V and 5 bases from J, the junction contained 10 bases not matched to a gene. CDR3 sequence: CASSARTGGRRDTQYF. As DNA, the CDR3 is TGTGCCAGTAGCGCCCGGACAGGGGGCCGGAGAGATACGCAGTATTTT. The whole variable domain, remainder taken from reference TRBV19 and TRBJ2-3, is DGGITQSPKYLFRKEGQNVTLSCEQNLNHDAMYWYRQDPGQGLRLIYYSQIVNDFQKGDIAEGYSVSREKKESFPLTVTSAQKNPTAFYLCASSARTGGRRDTQYFGPGTRLTVL.

This clone was seen more than once but under ten times. The J gene is TRBJ1-1, the V gene TRBV10-3; D ambiguous. The CDR3 has 15 residues. From germline, CDR1 is ENHRY and CDR2 SYGVKD. V lost 2 bases and J 0 bases, leaving 10 bases between the germline ends. CDR3 sequence: CAISEAQLMNTEAFF. The DNA for the CDR3 is TGTGCCATCAGTGAGGCGCAGCTCATGAACACTGAAGCTTTCTTT.

The rearrangement joins TRBV5-6 to TRBJ1-3; the D gene is possibly TRBD1 (6 bases). V lost 2 bases and J 4 bases, leaving 10 bases between the germline ends. The length of the CDR3 is 14 residues. CDR1 is SGHDT, CDR2 YYEEEE, per germline. The CDR3: CASSLQGLGNTIYF. CDR3 in DNA: TGTGCCAGCAGCTTACAGGGTCTAGGAAACACCATATATTTT.

The genes are TRBV15 and TRBJ1-5; D gene unclear. Germline values: CDR1 LNHNV, CDR2 YYDKDF (reference sequence). The CDR3 consists of 13 residues. Trimming pared 6 bases from V and 0 bases from J, leaving 6 bases between. This CDR3 reads CATSSFSNQPQHF. The DNA of the CDR3 is TGTGCCACCAGTAGTTTTAGCAATCAGCCCCAGCATTTT.

The chain couples TRBV9 to TRBJ2-1, with D perhaps TRBD1 (5 bases). The germline V gene encodes CDR1 SGDLS and CDR2 YYNGEE. The CDR3 totals 14 residues. Deletions cut 6 bases from V and 7 bases from J, with 17 bases between. The CDR3 bases are TGTGCCAGCAACCCAGACAGTTATCGAAATGAGCAGTTCTTC. Translation gives CASNPDSYRNEQFF.

The V call is TRBV5-5, the J call TRBJ2-7, with D unresolved. The CDR3 loop spans 15 amino acids. V was clipped by 0 bases and J by 5 bases, with 15 bases between them. Germline V gives CDR1 SGHKS, CDR2 YYEKEE (reference sequence). The CDR3: CASSLEGALIHEQYF. For the CDR3, the DNA is TGTGCCAGCAGCTTGGAGGGCGCCCTAATCCACGAGCAGTACTTC.

V usage is TRBV6-1 and J usage is TRBJ2-5, with TRBD2 as a possible D gene (5 bases). There are 15 residues in the CDR3. V shed 0 bases and J shed 0 bases, with 8 bases lying between them. Germline lookup yields CDR1 MNHNS and CDR2 SASEGT. CDR3 loop: CASSEAVGDQETQYF. The CDR3 DNA reads TGTGCCAGCAGTGAAGCGGTCGGGGACCAAGAGACCCAGTACTTC.

This chain links TRBV6-6 with TRBJ2-3, with TRBD1 matching over 10 bases. V trimming: 0 bases; J trimming: 7 bases; junction bases outside the gene matches: 4. The CDR3 has 15 residues. Germline V gene data show CDR1 as MNHNY and CDR2 as SVGAGI (reference sequence). For the CDR3, the DNA is TGTGCCAGCAGTTACTCGAGACAGGGGGCGAATACGCAGTATTTT. This translates into CASSYSRQGANTQYF.

The chain combines TRBV9 with TRBJ2-2; the D gene is possibly TRBD1 (6 bases). V was shortened by 1 base and J by 8 bases, with 18 bases between the two germline ends. Germline CDR1 SGDLS, CDR2 YYNGEE. The CDR3 has 16 amino acids. The CDR3 loop is CASSVNRQAVGGELFF. In nucleotides, the CDR3 is TGTGCCAGCAGCGTAAACCGACAGGCTGTCGGAGGGGAGCTGTTTTTT.

The chain has TRBV19 and TRBJ2-2; tentative D call: TRBD1 (5 bases). The germline V gene encodes CDR1 LNHDA and CDR2 SQIVND (reference sequence). V lost 1 base, J lost 0 bases, and 12 bases lay in between. The CDR3 has 17 amino acids. Written as DNA, the CDR3 is TGTGCCAGTAGTATAGGGGCAGGGCAAGCGAACACCGGGGAGCTGTTTTTT. This translates into CASSIGAGQANTGELFF.

The rearrangement joins TRBV5-6 to TRBJ2-1; no clear D. This CDR3 spans 16 amino acids. CDR1 is SGHDT and CDR2 is YYEEEE in the germline V gene. V was cut by 0 bases and J by 0 bases, with 10 bases left in between. CDR3 nucleotides: TGTGCCAGCAGCTTGGGACCAACAAGCTCCTACAATGAGCAGTTCTTC. Its translation: CASSLGPTSSYNEQFF.

The chain links TRBV9 to TRBJ2-2, with D possibly TRBD2 on 6 matching bases. The CDR3 is made up of 14 amino acids. Per the germline V gene, CDR1 is SGDLS and CDR2 is YYNGEE. V was clipped by 0 bases and J by 7 bases, with 10 bases between them. CDR3 region: CASSVESGVGELFF. As DNA, the CDR3 is TGTGCCAGCAGCGTAGAGTCGGGGGTCGGGGAGCTGTTTTTT. The full variable domain, its missing parts supplied by reference TRBV9 and TRBJ2-2, is DSGVTQTPKHLITATGQRVTLRCSPRSGDLSVYWYQQSLDQGLQFLIQYYNGEERAKGNILERFSAQQFPDLHSELNLSSLELGDSALYFCASSVESGVGELFFGEGSRLTVL.

Concerning this clone itself: Other DNA sequences within the sample encode an identical CDR3. The rearrangement joins TRBV5-1 to TRBJ2-6; no clear D. Looked up from germline, CDR1 is SGHRS and CDR2 is YFSETQ. V was cut by 0 bases and J by 1 base, with 5 bases left in between. The CDR3 covers 15 residues. The CDR3 protein is CASSLEGSGANVLTF. CDR3 DNA sequence: TGCGCCAGCAGCTTGGAGGGATCTGGGGCCAACGTCCTGACTTTC.

In its sample, this clone was seen a few times. V usage is TRBV5-1 and J usage is TRBJ1-1, with 9 bases matching TRBD1. This CDR3 is built from 14 residues. Germline CDR1 reads SGHRS; CDR2 reads YFSETQ. The V gene end was trimmed by 0 bases and the J gene end by 10 bases; junction bases not matched to a gene: 7. The CDR3 spells CASSLEGQGVRAFF. In DNA form, the CDR3 reads TGCGCCAGCAGCTTGGAGGGACAGGGAGTCCGAGCTTTCTTT.

This clone appeared once. The chain recombines TRBV15 with TRBJ2-7; possibly TRBD2 for D (7 bases). The CDR3 is made up of 17 amino acids. The ends were cut back, 0 bases at V and 5 bases at J, with 20 bases in the middle. The germline CDR1 and CDR2 sequences are LNHNV and YYDKDF (reference sequence). The CDR3 DNA reads TGTGCCACCAGCAGAGATTCCGCGGGGGCCCTCGGCGACGAGCAGTACTTC. This codes for CATSRDSAGALGDEQYF.

The J gene is TRBJ2-5, the V gene TRBV27; 10 bases line up with TRBD1. V dropped 6 bases and J dropped 5; count of bases not matched to a gene: 15. CDR1 and CDR2 (germline): MNHEY, SMNVEV (reference sequence). This CDR3 region has 17 residues. CDR3 sequence: CASSSILRTGGGETQYF. The CDR3 DNA sequence: TGTGCCAGCAGCTCCATACTCCGGACAGGGGGTGGGGAGACCCAGTACTTC.

The V call is TRBV9, the J call TRBJ1-3, with D possibly matching TRBD1 (5 bases). The CDR3 sequence is 16 residues long. The germline V gene encodes CDR1 SGDLS and CDR2 YYNGEE. Trimming removed 1 base at V and 3 bases at J, with 14 bases between. The CDR3 DNA reads as TGTGCCAGCAGCGTAACTGAAGGGACGGTTGGAAACACCATATATTTT. As protein: CASSVTEGTVGNTIYF.

The V call is TRBV18, the J call TRBJ1-1, with 7 bases aligning to TRBD1. Germline CDR1 KGHSH, CDR2 LQKENI. This CDR3 is built from 16 residues. Trimming took 6 bases from V and 0 from J; bases not matched to a gene: 10. CDR3 in DNA: TGTGCCAGCTCCTATACGAGGGACAGTCTGAACACTGAAGCTTTCTTT. It codes for CASSYTRDSLNTEAFF.

A few counts support this clone. This chain uses TRBV19 with TRBJ1-1, with 8 bases fitting TRBD1. Trimming cost V 9 bases and J 6 bases; bases outside gene matches: 6. Germline assignment: CDR1 LNHDA and CDR2 SQIVND (reference sequence). This CDR3 has 12 amino acids. CDR3 bases: TGTGCCAGCCGAACAGGGGGGGCTGAAGCTTTCTTT. It yields the protein CASRTGGAEAFF. The whole variable domain, remainder taken from reference TRBV19 and TRBJ1-1, is DGGITQSPKYLFRKEGQNVTLSCEQNLNHDAMYWYRQDPGQGLRLIYYSQIVNDFQKGDIAEGYSVSREKKESFPLTVTSAQKNPTAFYLCASRTGGAEAFFGQGTRLTVV.

This chain uses TRBV18 with TRBJ1-2, with TRBD1 matching over 7 bases. The length of the CDR3 is 16 residues. V lost 3 bases to trimming and J lost 4 bases; unmatched junction nucleotides: 11. Germline CDR1 and CDR2: KGHSH and LQKENI. The CDR3 sequence is CASSPPGTATPYGYTF. In DNA, the CDR3 is TGTGCCAGCTCACCCCCAGGGACAGCTACGCCCTATGGCTACACCTTC.

This clone was recorded only once. V is TRBV12-5 and J is TRBJ2-5; D unresolved. Germline CDR1 reads LGHNT; CDR2 reads FRNRAP. CDR3 length: 14 amino acids. V lost 7 bases, J lost 5 bases, and 17 bases lay in between. CDR3: CASARSPVGETQYF. DNA for the CDR3: TGTGCTAGTGCCCGATCCCCGGTAGGGGAGACCCAGTACTTC.

V usage is TRBV18 and J usage is TRBJ2-5; the match to TRBD2 covers 12 bases. The junction had 3 bases not matched to a gene; V was cut back by 1 base and J by 3 bases. Germline-derived CDR1 and CDR2 are KGHSH and LQKENI. CDR3 length equals 16 residues. CDR3 coding DNA: TGTGCCAGCTCACCACAGAGACTAGCGGGGGAAGAGACCCAGTACTTC. This encodes CASSPQRLAGEETQYF.

V is TRBV15 and J is TRBJ2-2; D not certain. The germline V and J ends were trimmed by 6 bases and 1 base, with 9 bases remaining between them. The CDR3 totals 14 residues. Germline V gene sequence: CDR1 LNHNV, CDR2 YYDKDF (reference sequence). The CDR3 DNA follows: TGTGCCACCAGAGTTGGGGAGAACACCGGGGAGCTGTTTTTT. It yields the protein CATRVGENTGELFF.

This clone was seen a single time. The chain recombines TRBV6-1 with TRBJ1-1; D is unresolved. Germline V gene data show CDR1 as MNHNS and CDR2 as SASEGT. The V end lost 0 bases, the J end lost 5 bases, and 7 bases lay between the germline ends. There are 13 residues in the CDR3. The CDR3: CASSEALGTEAFF. The CDR3 DNA reads as TGTGCCAGCAGTGAAGCGTTGGGTACTGAAGCTTTCTTT.

The chain is built from TRBV12-5 and TRBJ1-4; 8 bases align to TRBD1. Germline CDR1 reads LGHNT; CDR2 reads FRNRAP. This CDR3 spans 15 amino acids. V trimming: 6 bases; J trimming: 5 bases; junction bases outside the gene matches: 8. CDR3 coding DNA: TGTGCTAGTGGCCCGGGACAGGCTGGGAATGAAAAACTGTTTTTT. It yields the protein CASGPGQAGNEKLFF. Based on the CDR3 plus reference TRBV12-5 and TRBJ1-4, the full variable domain is DARVTQTPRHKVTEMGQEVTMRCQPILGHNTVFWYRQTMMQGLELLAYFRNRAPLDDSGMPKDRFSAEMPDATLATLKIQPSEPRDSAVYFCASGPGQAGNEKLFFGSGTQLSVL.